This T cell receptor (beta chain) derives from a study of shared clonotypes between healthy human individuals. At the level of the study: Per donor, three plates held CD4 naive cells, three held CD4 memory, two held CD8 naive and one held CD8 memory.

This CDR3 has 15 amino acids. Trimming removed 4 bases from V and 4 bases from J, with 16 bases in between. Germline lookup yields CDR1 MNHNY and CDR2 SVGAGI (reference sequence). The method was immunoSEQ multiplex PCR; TCRdb's version includes in-frame clones alone and lacks a portion of them. This sample has roughly 2,500,000 clones, with 93% found just once. The source material was naive CD4+ T cells from PBMCs. Documented subset: CD45RA+ positively selected. The TCR originated in a young man in good health. Some clones in this sample may be carry-over from other donors' samples. The gene calls are TRBV6-6 and TRBJ2-5; possible D gene TRBD1, 6 bases. CDR3 region: CASSFLTRGGETQYF. The DNA for the CDR3 is TGTGCCAGCAGTTTCCTAACCAGGGGCGGAGAGACCCAGTACTTC.